This T cell receptor (beta chain) was sequenced in a study of control samples from healthy donors and cancer patients. Germline V gene sequence: CDR1 MGHRA, CDR2 YSYEKL. J was trimmed by 0 bases and V by 1 base; bases with no gene match: 7. The CDR3 sequence is 19 residues long. Method: immunoSEQ multiplex PCR; TCRdb's copy keeps in-frame clones and lacks some. Among under 150,000 clones listed, just over 90% were seen once. The receptor was isolated from a man aged 50-60 years with head and neck cancer. Sequenced: PBMCs. The V and J genes are TRBV4-1 and TRBJ2-4; TRBD2 matches 12 bases. CDR3 nucleotide sequence: TGCGCCAGCAGCCAAGGACTAGCGGGGGCCCCTGTAGCCAAAAACATTCAGTACTTC. It translates to CASSQGLAGAPVAKNIQYF.